A single sample is the source of the 3 T cell receptor beta chains below, sequenced in a study of monozygotic twins with inflammatory bowel disease. TCRdb re-called the 5' RACE reads; one entry per CDR3 protein, DNA not given. The sample includes 350,000 to 400,000 distinct CDR3 sequences. Sequenced material: blood. These receptors came from a human donor with ulcerative colitis or Crohn's disease, or a healthy co-twin of an affected twin (not recorded which).

V and J are TRBV11-2 and TRBJ1-3. The CDR3 totals 18 residues. CDR1 SGHAT and CDR2 FQNNGV come from the germline V gene. The CDR3 spells CASSPRLSGQSSGNTIYF.

The chain employs TRBV11-2 and TRBJ2-3; no DNA is available, so the TRBD2 call from TCRdb remains unchecked. CDR1 is SGHAT and CDR2 is FQNNGV in the germline V gene. This CDR3 has 14 residues. CDR3 amino acids: CASRAGPYTDTQYF.

The chain is built from TRBV3-1 and TRBJ2-7; the D call from TCRdb, TRBD1, cannot be confirmed without DNA. This CDR3 region has 16 residues. CDR1 LGHDT and CDR2 YNNKEL come from the germline V gene (reference sequence). This chain's CDR3 is CASSSLMDRYTYEQYF.